The sequence of this T cell receptor beta chain was determined in a study of PD-1 blockade in classical Hodgkin lymphoma. Each and every patient relapsed after autologous stem cell transplantation, and patients got differing brentuximab vedotin exposure. Sequencing was performed with immunoSEQ multiplex PCR; in TCRdb, only in-frame clones are kept and a portion is missing. The sample has almost 100,000 clones, roughly 90% seen once; the top ten hold less than 3%. V shed 4 bases and J 8 bases; nucleotides not matched to a gene: 9. The V gene's germline CDR1 is SGDLS and CDR2 YYNGEE. CDR3 length equals 15 residues.

The V and J genes are TRBV9 and TRBJ2-1; TRBD2 aligns across 10 bases. The sample consisted of peripheral blood mononuclear cells (PBMCs), taken at baseline. The sequence came from a human donor with classical Hodgkin lymphoma. CDR3 bases: TGTGCCAGCAGCACCAGAGCGGGAGGGCCGGATGAGCAGTTCTTC. Translating gives CASSTRAGGPDEQFF.